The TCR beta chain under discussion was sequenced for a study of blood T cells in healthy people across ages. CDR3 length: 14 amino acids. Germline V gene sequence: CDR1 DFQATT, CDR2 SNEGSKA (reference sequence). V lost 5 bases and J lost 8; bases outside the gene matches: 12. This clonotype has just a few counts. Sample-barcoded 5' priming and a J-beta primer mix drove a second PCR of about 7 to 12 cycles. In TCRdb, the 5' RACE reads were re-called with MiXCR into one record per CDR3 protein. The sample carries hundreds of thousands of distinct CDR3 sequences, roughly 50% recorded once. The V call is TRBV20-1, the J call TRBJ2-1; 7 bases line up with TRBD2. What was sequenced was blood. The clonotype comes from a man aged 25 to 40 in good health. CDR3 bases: TGCAGTGCTGGACGACTAGCCCGGGGGGATGAGCAGTTCTTC. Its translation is CSAGRLARGDEQFF.